This T cell receptor (beta chain) was sequenced during a study of shared clonotypes between healthy human individuals. Worth noting for this clone: What it binds is unknown.

Deletions cut 1 base from V and 0 bases from J, with 11 bases between. The germline V gene has CDR1 MGHDK and CDR2 SYGVNS. There are 16 residues in the CDR3. At the deep level, the assay was run. Profiled with immunoSEQ multiplex PCR; TCRdb holds only in-frame clones, not every one. This table holds some 1.5 million clones, nearly 99% found once. Study results and caveats: Estimated richness was generally greater in naive than memory subsets. It was observed that about 5% of naive CD4 clonotypes were shared across a few donors.

This receptor was taken from a man between 25 and 39 years old in good health. The chain recombines TRBV25-1 with TRBJ2-3, with D unresolved. Sequencing was done on a sample of naive CD4+ T cells sorted from blood. Subset reported: CD45RA+ positively selected. The CDR3 is CASSELGRASTDTQYF. The CDR3 coding sequence is TGTGCCAGCAGTGAATTAGGACGAGCAAGCACAGATACGCAGTATTTT.